Each of the 26 T cell receptor beta chains below was sequenced from the same sample in a study of shared clonotypes between healthy human individuals. Clones were sequenced by immunoSEQ multiplex PCR, and TCRdb holds only the in-frame ones, with some missing. Here the sample spans around 530,000 clones, around 80% being singletons. The sequenced sample consisted of PBMCs. The receptors derive from a middle-aged woman in good health. Some clones in this sample may be carry-over from other donors' samples.

This chain joins TRBV30 and TRBJ1-1; D gene uncertain. This CDR3 has 14 residues. Germline CDR1 and CDR2: GTSNPN and SVGIG (reference sequence). The germline V and J ends were trimmed by 2 bases and 1 base, with 11 bases remaining between them. In DNA, the CDR3 is TGTGCCTGGAGTCCCGAGACACAGAACACTGAAGCTTTCTTT. Its translation: CAWSPETQNTEAFF.

The chain employs TRBV5-8 and TRBJ1-2, with unresolved D. This CDR3 region has 13 residues. The V gene's germline CDR1 is SGHTS and CDR2 YDEGEE. The V end was cut by 3 bases, the J end by 8 bases, with 14 bases between. The CDR3: CASSSPYGVGYTF. The CDR3 DNA follows: TGTGCCAGCAGCTCGCCCTACGGGGTGGGCTACACCTTC.

V and J are TRBV4-2 and TRBJ2-5; 14 positions match TRBD2. CDR3 length: 16 residues. Germline lookup yields CDR1 LGHNA and CDR2 YNFKEQ. The V and J ends lost 3 bases and 1 base, in that order; junction bases with no gene match: 1. The CDR3 DNA sequence: TGTGCCAGCAGCCAGACTAGCGGGAGGGGCCAAGAGACCCAGTACTTC. This encodes CASSQTSGRGQETQYF.

This clone has just a few counts. The V and J genes are TRBV2 and TRBJ2-7; no clear D gene. The germline CDR1 and CDR2 sequences are SNHLY and FYNNEI. The germline V and J ends were trimmed by 7 bases and 2 bases, with 9 bases remaining between them. The CDR3 loop spans 12 amino acids. CDR3 in DNA: TGTGCCAGCACCAGAACAGCCTACGAGCAGTACTTC. This gives the protein CASTRTAYEQYF.

The chain uses TRBV7-6 and TRBJ2-7; D gene uncertain. Germline assignment: CDR1 SGHVS and CDR2 FNYEAQ. V shed 6 bases and J shed 6 bases, with 18 bases lying between them. The CDR3 spans 14 residues. The CDR3 spells CASRREIESAEQYF. CDR3 coding DNA: TGTGCCAGCAGGCGCGAGATAGAGTCGGCCGAGCAGTACTTC.

The rearrangement links TRBV30 to TRBJ1-4, with TRBD1 identical over 9 bases. This CDR3 comprises 15 residues. Unmatched junction bases numbered 8, after V lost 1 base and J lost 8 bases. The germline gives CDR1 GTSNPN, CDR2 SVGIG (reference sequence). The CDR3 reads CAWSGDREGREKLFF. The CDR3 DNA sequence: TGTGCCTGGAGTGGGGACAGGGAAGGACGCGAAAAACTGTTTTTT. Supplemented by reference TRBV30 and TRBJ1-4, the full variable domain reads SQTIHQWPATLVQPVGSPLSLECTVEGTSNPNLYWYRQAAGRGLQLLFYSVGIGQISSEVPQNLSASRPQDRQFILSSKKLLLSDSGFYLCAWSGDREGREKLFFGSGTQLSVL.

The CDR3 region is CASSAGQGKHYEQYF. CDR3 bases: TGCGCCAGCAGCGCGGGACAGGGAAAGCACTACGAGCAGTACTTC. The chain combines TRBV5-1 with TRBJ2-7, with TRBD1 matching over 9 bases. CDR1 is SGHRS, CDR2 YFSETQ, per germline. The CDR3 totals 15 residues. Trimming cost V 4 bases and J 3 bases; bases outside gene matches: 8.

As concerns this clone: One end of the junction does not line up with germline, which may come from a read error. The chain has TRBV6-6 and TRBJ2-3; D gene uncertain. CDR3 length: 12 residues. Germline CDR1 is MNHNY and CDR2 is SVGAGI (reference sequence). CDR3 bases: TGTGCCAGCAGTTACCCAGGTGATACGCGGTATTTT. It codes for CASSYPGDTRYF.

In its sample, this clone was seen once. The chain employs TRBV5-6 and TRBJ2-6, with D possibly matching TRBD1 (6 bases). Deletions cut 5 bases from V and 0 bases from J, with 9 bases between. Germline CDR1 SGHDT, CDR2 YYEEEE. The CDR3 contains 15 residues. CDR3: CASRDSSSGANVLTF. The DNA of the CDR3 is TGTGCCAGCAGGGACAGCAGCTCTGGGGCCAACGTCCTGACTTTC.

This chain connects TRBV19 to TRBJ2-7; D gene ambiguous. The CDR3 spans 13 residues. With 6 bases removed from V and 6 bases from J, the gap between germline ends came to 15 bases. The germline V gene encodes CDR1 LNHDA and CDR2 SQIVND (reference sequence). CDR3 nucleotide sequence: TGTGCCAGTAGCCTTGGGTCGACACCCGAGCAGTACTTC. This encodes CASSLGSTPEQYF.

CDR3 amino acids: CATERGLQETQYF. In DNA, the CDR3 is TGTGCCACGGAACGCGGGCTCCAAGAGACCCAGTACTTC. The chain employs TRBV10-3 and TRBJ2-5; a weak D match, TRBD2 (5 bases). The V and J ends lost 10 bases and 1 base respectively, with 13 bases between them. This CDR3 has 13 amino acids. Per the germline V gene, CDR1 is ENHRY and CDR2 is SYGVKD.

Concerning this clone itself: The junction differs from germline at one of its ends, possibly a read error. The V gene is TRBV5-1, the J gene TRBJ2-3; 9 positions agree with TRBD2. Germline V gene sequence: CDR1 SGHRS, CDR2 YFSETQ. The CDR3 is made up of 13 amino acids. The CDR3 region is CASSLWENGGGDF. CDR3 coding DNA: TGCGCCAGCAGCTTGTGGGAAAACGGCGGGGGGGATTTT. The full variable domain, its missing parts supplied by reference TRBV5-1 and TRBJ2-3, is KAGVTQTPRYLIKTRGQQVTLSCSPISGHRSVSWYQQTPGQGLQFLFEYFSETQRNKGNFPGRFSGRQFSNSRSEMNVSTLELGDSALYLCASSLWENGGGDFGPGTRLTVL.

The rearrangement joins TRBV18 to TRBJ1-2, with no clear D. CDR1 is KGHSH and CDR2 is LQKENI in the germline V gene. CDR3 length: 14 residues. V gave up 2 bases and J gave up 5 bases, with 12 bases separating them. This CDR3 reads CASSPSATVYGYTF. As DNA, the CDR3 is TGTGCCAGCTCACCATCAGCGACGGTTTATGGCTACACCTTC.

V usage is TRBV19 and J usage is TRBJ1-1; maybe TRBD1 (6 bases). Trimming shortened V by 6 bases and J by 1 base, and 12 bases separated the two germline ends. Germline-derived CDR1 and CDR2 are LNHDA and SQIVND (reference sequence). This CDR3 has 14 residues. In nucleotides, the CDR3 is TGTGCCAGTAGGAACAGGGAACGGAACACTGAAGCTTTCTTT. It translates to CASRNRERNTEAFF.

This chain links TRBV10-3 with TRBJ2-1, with D possibly being TRBD2 (6 bases). In germline, CDR1 is ENHRY, CDR2 SYGVKD. V was shortened by 3 bases and J by 3 bases, with 12 bases between the two germline ends. The CDR3 spans 15 residues. The CDR3 reads CAISEWRGNYNEQFF. Written as DNA, the CDR3 is TGTGCCATCAGTGAATGGCGGGGAAACTACAATGAGCAGTTCTTC.

The chain employs TRBV5-8 and TRBJ1-5, with D unclear. Germline V gene data show CDR1 as SGHTS and CDR2 as YDEGEE. The ends were cut back, 7 bases at V and 5 bases at J, with 10 bases in the middle. This CDR3 is 12 amino acids long. CDR3 region: CASSWAHQPQHF. In nucleotides, the CDR3 is TGTGCCAGCTCTTGGGCCCATCAGCCCCAGCATTTT.

V is TRBV2 and J is TRBJ2-4; D unclear. Germline values: CDR1 SNHLY, CDR2 FYNNEI. V was shortened by 2 bases and J by 14 bases, with 13 bases between the two germline ends. The CDR3 runs to 12 residues. For the CDR3, the DNA is TGTGCCAGCAGTGAAAGAAGCCGGCAGGAGTACTTC. Its translation: CASSERSRQEYF.

The V gene is TRBV28, the J gene TRBJ2-1; 9 bases align to TRBD2. The CDR3 consists of 14 residues. The germline CDR1 and CDR2 sequences are MDHEN and SYDVKM. With 5 bases clipped from V and 12 bases from J, the junction kept 11 bases outside the gene matches. CDR3 sequence: CASSGSGSLLLQFF. The CDR3 DNA sequence: TGTGCCAGCAGTGGTAGCGGGAGCTTACTTTTGCAGTTCTTC.

The chain is built from TRBV6-6 and TRBJ2-1; tentatively, D is TRBD2 (6 bases). Germline assignment: CDR1 MNHNY and CDR2 SVGAGI (reference sequence). Trimming removed 7 bases from V and 6 bases from J, with 16 bases in between. The CDR3 sequence is 14 residues long. The CDR3 coding sequence is TGTGCCAGCAACGAAAGGGGACTGTCCAATGAGCAGTTCTTC. Amino acid sequence: CASNERGLSNEQFF.

The chain has TRBV5-1 and TRBJ2-1; the match to TRBD2 covers 15 bases. Germline assignment: CDR1 SGHRS and CDR2 YFSETQ. V shed 4 bases and J 9 bases; nucleotides not matched to a gene: 8. The CDR3 has 16 residues. CDR3 in amino acids: CASSPRLGLAGGEQFF. DNA for the CDR3: TGCGCCAGCAGCCCCCGGTTGGGACTAGCGGGAGGTGAGCAGTTCTTC.

V usage is TRBV11-2 and J usage is TRBJ1-2; 7 bases are shared with TRBD1. CDR1 and CDR2 (germline): SGHAT, FQNNGV. Trimming took 4 bases from V and 4 from J; bases not matched to a gene: 9. The CDR3 is 15 amino acids. The DNA of the CDR3 is TGTGCCAGCAGCTCTTTACTCCGGGACAGCTATGGCTACACCTTC. Translation gives CASSSLLRDSYGYTF.

This chain connects TRBV30 to TRBJ2-2, with 8 bases lining up with TRBD1. CDR1 GTSNPN and CDR2 SVGIG come from the germline V gene (reference sequence). This CDR3 spans 14 amino acids. V shed 3 bases and J 4 bases; nucleotides not matched to a gene: 4. As DNA, the CDR3 is TGTGCCTGGAGACAGGGGGGAGGCACCGGGGAGCTGTTTTTT. Translation gives CAWRQGGGTGELFF.

V usage is TRBV28 and J usage is TRBJ2-4, with TRBD2 identical over 9 bases. Germline lookup yields CDR1 MDHEN and CDR2 SYDVKM. CDR3 length equals 15 residues. Losses at the gene ends were 5 bases for V and 2 bases for J; bases not matched to a gene: 4. The DNA for the CDR3 is TGTGCCAGCAGTGTTAGCGGGAGTACCAAAAACATTCAGTACTTC. It codes for CASSVSGSTKNIQYF.

This chain uses TRBV29-1 with TRBJ1-5; D perhaps matches TRBD1 (5 bases). The CDR3 has 16 residues. Germline V gene data show CDR1 as SQVTM and CDR2 as ANQGSEA. Trimming took 3 bases from V and 4 from J, leaving 19 bases between them. CDR3 protein: CSVDDRNRDGNQPQHF. The CDR3 nucleotides read TGCAGCGTTGACGACCGAAACCGGGACGGTAATCAGCCCCAGCATTTT.

The V gene is TRBV4-1, the J gene TRBJ1-1; 7 nucleotides agree with TRBD1. This CDR3 has 18 amino acids. Germline V lookup: CDR1 MGHRA, CDR2 YSYEKL. Trimming cost V 1 base and J 0 bases; bases outside gene matches: 11. The CDR3 DNA is TGCGCCAGCAGCCAAGGAAATAGGGGGCCCTTCATGAACACTGAAGCTTTCTTT. Encoded protein: CASSQGNRGPFMNTEAFF.

The V call is TRBV19, the J call TRBJ1-3; maybe TRBD1 (5 bases). With 8 bases removed from V and 2 bases from J, the gap between germline ends came to 10 bases. The germline CDR1 and CDR2 sequences are LNHDA and SQIVND (reference sequence). This CDR3 is built from 13 residues. CDR3 residues: CASLRAAGNTIYF. The CDR3, as DNA: TGTGCCAGTCTCAGGGCAGCTGGAAACACCATATATTTT.